This entry lists 16 T cell receptor beta chains sequenced from one sample in a study of blood T cell repertoires in COVID-19. The method was immunoSEQ multiplex PCR; TCRdb's version includes in-frame clones alone and lacks a portion of them. The repertoire holds around 300,000 clones, with 70% to 90% as singletons. The sequencing input was peripheral blood. The receptors come from a woman aged 25 to 39 with active or convalescent COVID-19.

The rearrangement links TRBV4-3 to TRBJ1-1; TRBD1 agrees at 7 bases. This CDR3 comprises 14 residues. Germline V lookup: CDR1 LGHNA, CDR2 YSLEER. V gave up 2 bases and J gave up 10 bases; unmatched junction bases: 10. The CDR3 sequence is CASSQTTGPTGAFF. The CDR3, as DNA: TGCGCCAGCAGCCAAACGACAGGGCCAACGGGAGCTTTCTTT.

The chain joins TRBV11-2 to TRBJ1-1; no definite D call. The CDR3 spans 14 residues. V was clipped by 5 bases and J by 0 bases, with 10 bases between them. Germline assignment: CDR1 SGHAT and CDR2 FQNNGV. CDR3: CASSPGQVNTEAFF. The CDR3 DNA is TGTGCCAGCAGCCCTGGGCAGGTGAACACTGAAGCTTTCTTT. The full variable domain, with the rest looked up from reference TRBV11-2 and TRBJ1-1, is EAGVAQSPRYKIIEKRQSVAFWCNPISGHATLYWYQQILGQGPKLLIQFQNNGVVDDSQLPKDRFSAERLKGVDSTLKIQPAKLEDSAVYLCASSPGQVNTEAFFGQGTRLTVV.

As DNA, the CDR3 is TGTGCCAGCAGCTTGGGGACAGGGCGAAGCTCCTACGAGCAGTACTTC. Its translation: CASSLGTGRSSYEQYF. This chain uses TRBV5-6 with TRBJ2-7; 8 bases match TRBD1. Germline V gene data show CDR1 as SGHDT and CDR2 as YYEEEE. J gave up 0 bases and V 0 bases, and 5 bases lay outside the gene matches. The CDR3 has 16 amino acids. The whole variable domain, remainder taken from reference TRBV5-6 and TRBJ2-7, is DAGVTQSPTHLIKTRGQQVTLRCSPKSGHDTVSWYQQALGQGPQFIFQYYEEEERQRGNFPDRFSGHQFPNYSSELNVNALLLGDSALYLCASSLGTGRSSYEQYFGPGTRLTVT.

The rearrangement joins TRBV7-8 to TRBJ2-3, with D maybe TRBD1 (5 bases). The V end was cut by 5 bases, the J end by 3 bases, with 15 bases between. CDR3 size: 15 residues. Germline values: CDR1 SGHVS, CDR2 FQNEAQ. The CDR3 coding sequence is TGTGCCAGCAGCCCACAGGCCTCAGGTACAGATACGCAGTATTTT. Protein sequence: CASSPQASGTDTQYF.

The rearrangement links TRBV7-2 to TRBJ1-4, with 7 bases matching TRBD1. There are 16 residues in the CDR3. Looked up from germline, CDR1 is SGHTA and CDR2 is FQGNSA. V dropped 1 base and J dropped 8; count of bases not matched to a gene: 10. CDR3: CASSLDLPSRGEKLFF. The DNA of the CDR3 is TGTGCCAGCAGCTTAGATTTACCAAGCAGGGGGGAAAAACTGTTTTTT.

The chain has TRBV19 and TRBJ1-4, with 8 bases matching TRBD1. J lost 8 bases, V lost 6 bases, and 8 bases had no gene match. This CDR3 region has 14 residues. Per the germline V gene, CDR1 is LNHDA and CDR2 is SQIVND (reference sequence). The CDR3, as DNA: TGTGCCAGTAGCGAGACAGGGGTCGGGGAAAAACTGTTTTTT. Residues: CASSETGVGEKLFF.

The J gene is TRBJ2-1, the V gene TRBV6-5; the match to TRBD2 covers 7 bases. V shed 2 bases and J 9 bases; nucleotides not matched to a gene: 7. This CDR3 region has 14 residues. Germline V gene sequence: CDR1 MNHEY, CDR2 SVGAGI. In nucleotides, the CDR3 is TGTGCCAGCAGTTACCCGGGAGGATACGGTGAGCAGTTCTTC. It codes for CASSYPGGYGEQFF.

The V and J genes are TRBV9 and TRBJ1-2, with 9 bases fitting TRBD1. From germline, CDR1 is SGDLS and CDR2 YYNGEE. The CDR3 is 22 residues long. V shed 0 bases and J 0 bases; nucleotides not matched to a gene: 21. CDR3 protein: CASSVGSLRDRVYPLTNYGYTF. The CDR3 region has the DNA TGTGCCAGCAGCGTAGGGTCTCTACGGGACAGGGTTTACCCCCTGACTAACTATGGCTACACCTTC.

This chain joins TRBV28 and TRBJ1-5, with no clear D. Germline CDR1 is MDHEN and CDR2 is SYDVKM. The CDR3 loop spans 13 amino acids. Trimming removed 3 bases from V and 7 bases from J, with 10 bases in between. CDR3 sequence: CASSFQEGQPQHF. CDR3 bases: TGTGCCAGCAGTTTCCAGGAGGGACAGCCCCAGCATTTT.

V usage is TRBV18 and J usage is TRBJ2-7, with 8 bases aligning to TRBD1. This CDR3 contains 14 residues. Germline values: CDR1 KGHSH, CDR2 LQKENI. V shed 1 base and J 7 bases; nucleotides not matched to a gene: 6. The CDR3 loop reads CASSPRTGSQEQYF. The CDR3 DNA sequence: TGTGCCAGCTCACCACGGACAGGGTCGCAAGAGCAGTACTTC.

V gene TRBV19 combines with J gene TRBJ1-5; tentative D call: TRBD1 (6 bases). Germline loops: CDR1 LNHDA, CDR2 SQIVND (reference sequence). V gave up 7 bases and J gave up 5 bases, with 24 bases separating them. This CDR3 comprises 17 residues. The CDR3 is CASKRTTGIEGHQPQHF. CDR3 bases: TGTGCCAGTAAGAGGACAACAGGGATTGAGGGCCATCAGCCCCAGCATTTT.

The chain is built from TRBV6-1 and TRBJ1-3; D may be TRBD1 (5 bases). V lost 3 bases and J 0 bases, leaving 12 bases between the germline ends. Per germline, CDR1 MNHNS and CDR2 SASEGT. The length of the CDR3 is 16 residues. The CDR3 region is CASSERRANSGNTIYF. The CDR3 nucleotides are TGTGCCAGCAGTGAGCGCAGGGCGAACTCTGGAAACACCATATATTTT.

This chain uses TRBV6-5 with TRBJ1-3, with D possibly being TRBD1 (6 bases). The CDR3 totals 14 residues. The germline V gene encodes CDR1 MNHEY and CDR2 SVGAGI. Trimming took off 7 bases at V and 8 bases at J, with 18 bases between the two ends. The CDR3 sequence is CASKTGQGMDTIYF. The CDR3 bases are TGTGCCAGCAAGACGGGCCAGGGGATGGACACCATATATTTT.

This clone was picked up a small number of times. The V and J genes are TRBV11-2 and TRBJ2-5; TRBD1 matches at 8 bases. V was pared by 1 base and J by 7 bases, with 8 bases of the junction left unmatched. Germline V gene sequence: CDR1 SGHAT, CDR2 FQNNGV. CDR3 length: 15 residues. In DNA form, the CDR3 reads TGTGCCAGCAGCTTAGGACAGGGGCCTCATTTGACCCAGTACTTC. It encodes CASSLGQGPHLTQYF.

This chain uses TRBV5-1 with TRBJ1-3, with D tentatively TRBD1 (6 bases). Per the germline V gene, CDR1 is SGHRS and CDR2 is YFSETQ. The CDR3 length is 16 residues. V was trimmed by 4 bases and J by 5 bases, leaving 19 bases between them. The chain's CDR3 is CASSPEEGGARNTIYF. Here the CDR3 DNA reads TGCGCCAGCAGCCCCGAAGAGGGGGGGGCGAGAAACACCATATATTTT.

This chain connects TRBV7-2 to TRBJ1-1, with a tentative D call TRBD1 (5 bases). This CDR3 spans 15 amino acids. Trimming took 0 bases from V and 0 from J, leaving 8 bases between them. CDR1 is SGHTA and CDR2 is FQGNSA in the germline V gene. The CDR3 bases are TGTGCCAGCAGCTTAGCGCGACAGTTGAACACTGAAGCTTTCTTT. Protein product: CASSLARQLNTEAFF. The full variable domain, with the rest looked up from reference TRBV7-2 and TRBJ1-1, is GAGVSQSPSNKVTEKGKDVELRCDPISGHTALYWYRQSLGQGLEFLIYFQGNSAPDKSGLPSDRFSAERTGGSVSTLTIQRTQQEDSAVYLCASSLARQLNTEAFFGQGTRLTVV.